These 20 T cell receptor beta chains originate from one sample sequenced in a study of T cell repertoires in cytomegalovirus infection. No antigen is known for these receptors. MiXCR, applied by TCRdb to the reads, yields one record per CDR3 protein. The sample has around 99,000 distinct CDR3 sequences, approximately 28% seen once. The sequencing here drew on CD8+ T cells from cultured PBMCs, taken from culture after CMV antigen stimulation. These receptors originate from a human donor in good health (CMV status not recorded). Some clones in this sample may be carry-over from other donors' samples.

The chain has TRBV19 and TRBJ2-4, with a possible D match to TRBD2 (6 bases). CDR1 is LNHDA, CDR2 SQIVND, per germline (reference sequence). This CDR3 spans 14 amino acids. V was cut by 1 base and J by 7 bases, with 11 bases left in between. The DNA of the CDR3 is TGTGCCAGTAGTATAGTGGGGGAGGTCAACATTCAGTACTTC. Translation gives CASSIVGEVNIQYF.

This clonotype was seen at least ten times. CDR3 bases: TGTGCCAGCAGCTTAGACGACAGCCGGGCCTACGAGCAGTACTTC. Translated: CASSLDDSRAYEQYF. This chain connects TRBV7-6 to TRBJ2-7, with D possibly matching TRBD1 (5 bases). Germline V CDR1 and CDR2: SGHVS, FNYEAQ. Trimming stripped 1 base from V and 2 bases from J, with 12 bases between. This CDR3 contains 15 residues.

The chain combines TRBV3-1 with TRBJ2-1, with a tentative D call TRBD1 (5 bases). The CDR3 is made up of 15 amino acids. Trimming removed 0 bases from V and 0 bases from J, with 6 bases in between. Germline CDR1 is LGHDT and CDR2 is YNNKEL (reference sequence). CDR3 sequence reads: CASSQDRVSYNEQFF. CDR3 nucleotide sequence: TGTGCCAGCAGCCAAGACAGGGTCTCCTACAATGAGCAGTTCTTC.

This clonotype was recorded only once. At one end, the junction sequence differs from germline, possibly due to a read error. The CDR3 here is CVSSVSGNLGNYGYTF. As DNA, the CDR3 is TGTGTCAGCAGCGTCTCCGGAAATTTAGGCAACTATGGCTACACCTTC. The genes are TRBV7-6 and TRBJ1-2; D gene unclear. The germline CDR1 and CDR2 sequences are SGHVS and FNYEAQ. The CDR3 consists of 16 residues. Full variable domain (remainder filled in from reference TRBV7-6 and TRBJ1-2): GAGVSQSPRYKVTKRGQDVALRCDPISGHVSLYWYRQALGQGPEFLTYFNYEAQQDKSGLPNDRFSAERPEGSISTLTIQRTEQRDSAMYRCVSSVSGNLGNYGYTFGSGTRLTVV.

V and J are TRBV13 and TRBJ1-3, with TRBD1 as a possible D gene (6 bases). The CDR3 sequence is 14 residues long. Looked up from germline, CDR1 is PRHDT and CDR2 is FYEKMQ (reference sequence). V lost 1 base, J lost 7 bases, and 11 bases lay in between. The DNA of the CDR3 is TGTGCCAGCAGCTTAGTTGGGGGCCTGAACACCATATATTTT. Protein product: CASSLVGGLNTIYF.

The chain employs TRBV6-5 and TRBJ2-5; D call uncertain. This CDR3 has 15 amino acids. Trimming left V 10 bases short and J 5 bases short, with 23 bases between. CDR1 is MNHEY and CDR2 is SVGAGI in the germline V gene. The chain's CDR3 is CATLGPGESGETQYF. CDR3 DNA sequence: TGTGCCACCCTAGGACCTGGGGAATCCGGGGAGACCCAGTACTTC.

The chain joins TRBV4-1 to TRBJ2-7; D is possibly TRBD2 (5 bases). V was pared by 0 bases and J by 3 bases, with 18 bases between. Germline CDR1 and CDR2: MGHRA and YSYEKL. The CDR3 runs to 17 residues. CDR3 DNA: TGCGCCAGCAGCCAAGATCTTTCTCGGAGACGGGACTACGAGCAGTACTTC. Residues: CASSQDLSRRRDYEQYF.

This clonotype has more than one count but fewer than ten. The chain joins TRBV30 to TRBJ2-1; no firm D call. The CDR3 runs 13 residues. Trimming cost V 1 base and J 6 bases, with 10 bases left between them. Per the germline V gene, CDR1 is GTSNPN and CDR2 is SVGIG (reference sequence). The CDR3 loop reads CAWSEGLGNEQFF. CDR3 coding DNA: TGTGCCTGGAGTGAAGGGCTAGGCAATGAGCAGTTCTTC.

This clonotype was recorded many times. V usage is TRBV12-3 or TRBV12-4 and J usage is TRBJ2-5, with 7 bases identical to TRBD2. The length of the CDR3 is 13 residues. The ends lost 6 bases at V and 5 bases at J; junction bases unmatched: 6. The DNA for the CDR3 is TGTGCCAGCAGCACTCCCGGGGGGGAGACCCAGTACTTC. Amino acids: CASSTPGGETQYF.

This clonotype was recorded at least ten times. The chain recombines TRBV7-8 with TRBJ2-2; no firm D call. The CDR3 extends over 15 amino acids. The V end lost 3 bases, the J end lost 0 bases, and 8 bases lay between the germline ends. The V gene's germline CDR1 is SGHVS and CDR2 FQNEAQ. The CDR3 DNA is TGTGCCAGCAGCTTGATCTTAGCGAACACCGGGGAGCTGTTTTTT. Encoded protein: CASSLILANTGELFF.

This clonotype was seen a few times. The chain employs TRBV28 and TRBJ2-7; 8 positions agree with TRBD1. The V segment lost 5 bases and the J segment 0 bases; nucleotides outside the gene matches: 9. Germline loops: CDR1 MDHEN, CDR2 SYDVKM. The CDR3 consists of 16 residues. CDR3 loop: CASSQPRDRSSYEQYF. The CDR3 DNA reads as TGTGCCAGCAGTCAACCCCGGGACAGGAGCTCCTACGAGCAGTACTTC.

This clonotype was observed once. This chain links TRBV29-1 with TRBJ1-2, with TRBD1 as a possible D gene (5 bases). The V gene lost 4 bases and the J gene lost 6 bases, with 9 bases spanning the gap. This CDR3 has 11 residues. CDR1 SQVTM and CDR2 ANQGSEA come from the germline V gene. The CDR3 reads CSVGDSNGYTF. The CDR3 bases are TGCAGCGTTGGAGACAGTAATGGCTACACCTTC.

The sample holds a few counts of this clonotype. The CDR3 spells CASEADGGFMRGTEAFF. The CDR3 coding sequence is TGTGCCAGCGAGGCAGACGGGGGGTTCATGAGAGGGACTGAAGCTTTCTTT. The chain links TRBV12-3 or TRBV12-4 to TRBJ1-1; TRBD1 is a possible D gene (5 bases). V lost 8 bases, J lost 5 bases, and 27 bases lay in between. The CDR3 sequence is 17 residues long.

This clonotype came up many times. The V gene is TRBV3-1, the J gene TRBJ2-1; D might be TRBD2 (7 bases). Germline V gene sequence: CDR1 LGHDT, CDR2 YNNKEL (reference sequence). This CDR3 region has 14 residues. V lost 4 bases, J lost 7 bases, and 14 bases lay in between. DNA for the CDR3: TGTGCCAGCAGCCTTGGGGGGGCCATGAATGAGCAGTTCTTC. As protein: CASSLGGAMNEQFF.

In this sample, this clonotype turned up many times. Here the CDR3 reads CASSLGQASSYEQYF. CDR3 in DNA: TGTGCCAGCAGTTTAGGACAGGCCAGCTCCTACGAGCAGTACTTC. This chain connects TRBV27 to TRBJ2-7, with 7 positions matching TRBD1. There are 15 residues in the CDR3. CDR1 and CDR2 (germline): MNHEY, SMNVEV (reference sequence). The ends lost 2 bases at V and 0 bases at J; junction bases unmatched: 4.

V is TRBV28 and J is TRBJ2-7; the match to TRBD1 covers 7 bases. The CDR3 contains 12 residues. J lost 1 base, V lost 6 bases, and 0 bases had no gene match. CDR1 and CDR2 (germline): MDHEN, SYDVKM. The CDR3 coding sequence is TGTGCCAGCAGACAGGGGTCCTACGAGCAGTACTTC. This translates into CASRQGSYEQYF.

The V call is TRBV4-2, the J call TRBJ2-3, with 9 bases that match TRBD1. V lost 5 bases, J lost 3 bases, and 3 bases stayed unmatched. The germline V gene has CDR1 LGHNA and CDR2 YNFKEQ. This CDR3 has 14 residues. CDR3 amino acids: CASSDRGGTDTQYF. The CDR3 nucleotides are TGTGCCAGCAGCGACAGGGGGGGTACAGATACGCAGTATTTT.

This clonotype was observed a handful of times. The chain employs TRBV15 and TRBJ2-5; no clear D. Germline CDR1 and CDR2: LNHNV and YYDKDF (reference sequence). This CDR3 comprises 11 residues. Trimming pared 6 bases from V and 5 bases from J, leaving 7 bases between. The CDR3 protein is CATSLGETQYF. The CDR3 nucleotides read TGTGCCACCAGTCTTGGGGAGACCCAGTACTTC.

The chain joins TRBV6-8 to TRBJ2-7, with 8 bases that match TRBD1. The germline gives CDR1 MNHGY, CDR2 SAAAGT. The CDR3 contains 15 residues. Trimming removed 6 bases from V and 5 bases from J; junction bases left unmatched: 12. CDR3 loop: CASRDSSGGGNEQYF. The CDR3 DNA follows: TGTGCCAGCAGGGACTCCTCAGGGGGCGGGAACGAGCAGTACTTC.

This rearrangement joins TRBV12-3 or TRBV12-4 to TRBJ2-1, with TRBD2 as a possible D gene (5 bases). The CDR3 consists of 16 residues. Trimming removed 2 bases from V and 2 bases from J, with 13 bases in between. The CDR3 reads CASSLIMSGAYNEQFF. The CDR3 bases are TGTGCCAGCAGTTTAATTATGAGCGGCGCCTACAATGAGCAGTTCTTC.